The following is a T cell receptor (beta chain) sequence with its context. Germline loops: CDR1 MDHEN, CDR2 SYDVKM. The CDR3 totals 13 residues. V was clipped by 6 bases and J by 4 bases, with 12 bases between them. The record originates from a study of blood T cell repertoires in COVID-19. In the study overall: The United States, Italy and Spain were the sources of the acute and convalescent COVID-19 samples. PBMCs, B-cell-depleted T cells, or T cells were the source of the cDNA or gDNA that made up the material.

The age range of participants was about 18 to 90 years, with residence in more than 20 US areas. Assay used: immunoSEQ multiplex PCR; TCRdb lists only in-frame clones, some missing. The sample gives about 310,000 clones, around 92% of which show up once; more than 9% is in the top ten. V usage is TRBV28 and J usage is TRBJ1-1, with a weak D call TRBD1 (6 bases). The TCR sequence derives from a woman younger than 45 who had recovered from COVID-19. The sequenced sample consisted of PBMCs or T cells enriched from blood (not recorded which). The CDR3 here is CASSVPGATEAFF. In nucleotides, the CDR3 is TGTGCCAGCAGCGTTCCAGGGGCCACTGAAGCTTTCTTT.